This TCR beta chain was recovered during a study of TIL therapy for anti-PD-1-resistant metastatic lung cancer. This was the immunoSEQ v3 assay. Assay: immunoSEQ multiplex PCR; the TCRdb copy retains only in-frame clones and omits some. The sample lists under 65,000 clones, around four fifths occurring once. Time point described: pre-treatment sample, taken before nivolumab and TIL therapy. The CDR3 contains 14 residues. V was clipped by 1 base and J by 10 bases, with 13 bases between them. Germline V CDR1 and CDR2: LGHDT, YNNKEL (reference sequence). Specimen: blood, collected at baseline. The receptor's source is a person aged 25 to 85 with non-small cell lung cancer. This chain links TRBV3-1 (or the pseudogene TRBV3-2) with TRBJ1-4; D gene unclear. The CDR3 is CASSQARVRGKLFF. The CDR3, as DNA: TGTGCCAGCAGCCAAGCTAGGGTTCGGGGAAAACTGTTTTTT.